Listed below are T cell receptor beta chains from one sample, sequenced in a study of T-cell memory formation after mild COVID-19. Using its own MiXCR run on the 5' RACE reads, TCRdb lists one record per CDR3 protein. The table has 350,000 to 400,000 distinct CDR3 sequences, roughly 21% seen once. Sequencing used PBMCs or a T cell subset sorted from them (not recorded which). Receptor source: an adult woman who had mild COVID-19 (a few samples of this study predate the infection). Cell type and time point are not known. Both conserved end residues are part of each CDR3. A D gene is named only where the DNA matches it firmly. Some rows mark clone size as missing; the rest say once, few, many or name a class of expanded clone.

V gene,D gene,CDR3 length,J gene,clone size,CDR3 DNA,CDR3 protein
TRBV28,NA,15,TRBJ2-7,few,TGTGCCAGCAGTTTTTATACGCAGGGACACTACGAGCAGTACTTC,CASSFYTQGHYEQYF
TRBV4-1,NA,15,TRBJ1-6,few,TGCGCCAGCAGCCAAGATCCAGGACGGGATTCACCCCTCCACTTT,CASSQDPGRDSPLHF
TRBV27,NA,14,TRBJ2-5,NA,TGTGCCAGCAGTTTTTATGGTGGCAGGGAGACCCAGTACTTC,CASSFYGGRETQYF
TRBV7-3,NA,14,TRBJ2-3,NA,TGTGCCAGCTCCTTTTTCGTAGCAGCAGATACGCAGTATTTT,CASSFFVAADTQYF
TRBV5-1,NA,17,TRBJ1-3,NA,TGCGCCAGCAGCTGGGGGTCCTGGGCTTCTACTGGAAACACCATATATTTT,CASSWGSWASTGNTIYF
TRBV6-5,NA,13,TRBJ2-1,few,TGTGCCAGCAATACAGCCGGTGGCAATGAGCAGTTCTTC,CASNTAGGNEQFF
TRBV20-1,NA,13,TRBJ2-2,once,TGCAGTGCTAGAGAGGGGACTTCCGGGGAGCTGTTTTTT,CSAREGTSGELFF
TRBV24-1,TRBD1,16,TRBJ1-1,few,TGTGCCACCAGTGAAAACTGCCACAGAAACACAGGGGGAGCTTTCTTT,CATSENCHRNTGGAFF
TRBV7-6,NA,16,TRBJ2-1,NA,TGTGCCAGCAGCCTGTCCAGGGTCAACTCCTACAATGAGCAGTTCTTC,CASSLSRVNSYNEQFF
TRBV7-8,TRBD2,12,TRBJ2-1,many,TGTGCCAGCAGCCAGTCGCGGGAGGTTGAGCTCTTC,CASSQSREVELF
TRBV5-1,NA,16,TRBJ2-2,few,TGCGCCAGCAGCTTGGACGGGGGCGCGGGCACCGGGGAGCTGTTTTTT,CASSLDGGAGTGELFF
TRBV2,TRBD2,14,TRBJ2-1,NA,TGTGCCAGCTTAGATAGCGGGGAATACAATGAGCAGTTCTTC,CASLDSGEYNEQFF
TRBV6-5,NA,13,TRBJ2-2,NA,TGTGCCACCTCTCGACGGGTCTGGGCTGAGCTGTTTTTT,CATSRRVWAELFF
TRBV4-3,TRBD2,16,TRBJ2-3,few,TGCGCCAGCAGCCAAGTCGTAGCGGGAGGGGGAGATACGCAGTATTTT,CASSQVVAGGGDTQYF
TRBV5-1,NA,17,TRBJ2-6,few,TGCGCCAGCAGCCCTCTCTGGCAGGGCTCTGGGGCCAACGTCCTGACTTTC,CASSPLWQGSGANVLTF
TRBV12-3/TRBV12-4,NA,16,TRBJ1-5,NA,TGTGCCAGCATGAGGGGATTATATCTGAGCAATCAGCCCCAGCATTTT,CASMRGLYLSNQPQHF
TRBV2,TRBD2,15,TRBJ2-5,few,TGTGCCAGCAGGACTAGCGGGGGCCCCCAGGAGACCCAGTACTTC,CASRTSGGPQETQYF
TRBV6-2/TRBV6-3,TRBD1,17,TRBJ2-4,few,TGTGCCAGCAGTTACTCTCGGACCGATGACAGGGCGAACATTCAGTACTTC,CASSYSRTDDRANIQYF
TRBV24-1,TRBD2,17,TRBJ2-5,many,TGTGCCACCAGTGAGGGGGGGACTAGCGGGATACAAGAGACCCAGTACTTC,CATSEGGTSGIQETQYF
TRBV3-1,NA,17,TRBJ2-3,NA,TGTGCCAGCAGCCAAGTTCTAATCCGGGCGAGCACAGATACGCAGTATTTT,CASSQVLIRASTDTQYF
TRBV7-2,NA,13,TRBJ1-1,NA,TGTGCCAGCAGCTTTTGGGGAGGAGATGAAGCTTTCTTT,CASSFWGGDEAFF
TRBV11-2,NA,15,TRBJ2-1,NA,TGTGCCAGCAGTTCCGGGGGTGGCCCCTACAATGAGCAGTTCTTC,CASSSGGGPYNEQFF